This is a list of T cell receptor beta chains from one sample in a study of blood T cell repertoires in COVID-19. The assay was immunoSEQ multiplex PCR, and TCRdb's table has in-frame clones only and misses some. The sample lists 180,000 or so clones, under 85% occurring once. Sample: peripheral blood. These receptors were taken from a woman of 80 years or more with acute or convalescent COVID-19. Each CDR3 is given with its conserved first and last residue.

v_call cdr3_aa
TRBV27 CASLTGGLGEQFF
TRBV5-5 CASSPLAVSSYEQYF
TRBV9 CASSVEGRRGAMRSSYNEQFF
TRBV9 CASSVGASGGPNEQFF
TRBV5-4 CASTGGDQETQYF
TRBV9 CASSPHRGHTEAFF
TRBV18 CASSPTSSTSSTQYF
TRBV7-9 CASSLGRGAFSPLHF
TRBV6-5 CASSQTGGSYEQYF
TRBV19 CASSMAGADTEAFF
TRBV7-7 CASSLGLGGQGKETQYF
TRBV5-4 CASSDRTGSDTEAFF
TRBV6-2/TRBV6-3 CASSYPFQAGTGKYEQYF
TRBV5-4 CASSPGTSGRNEQFF
TRBV18 CASSPRVRGSAPLHF
TRBV5-1 CTSSLGTGEETQYF
TRBV6-5 CASSWEGEGSQPQHF
TRBV18 CASSPPIPRQGENTGELFF
TRBV11-2 CASSLTPIDTQYF
TRBV5-5 CASSTTGARGLDEQFF
TRBV5-1 CASSWSPGLAGVSEQFF
TRBV5-4 CASSAGLESSPLHF
TRBV7-9 CASSSTGIPDTQYF
TRBV4-2 CASSPMRTSGRVDHNEQFF
TRBV7-8 CASSPRDSTIGYGYTF
TRBV18 CASAEQVSTNEKLFF
TRBV4-3 CASSQGEARSGNTIYF
TRBV5-1 CASSGGANEQFF
TRBV19 CASSIQGTRGEQYF
TRBV6-2/TRBV6-3 CASTPGGPGHYEQYF
TRBV18 CASSPQTGTGSNQPQHF
TRBV7-2 CASSLDGGPGQPQHF
TRBV4-1 CASSQAVQGPTDTQYF
TRBV2 CASKTSGSQETQYF
TRBV19 CASSSPGQGGRNIQYF
TRBV6-5 CASSYGGTEAFF
TRBV3-1/TRBV3-2 CASSQRTSSYNEQFF
TRBV5-4 CASSLLSGGIYEQYF
TRBV2 CASSPGGVLEQYF
TRBV7-3 CASSLKRDSYNEQFF
TRBV28 CASSFSGRTNVQAFF
TRBV5-1 CASSLVEGRETQYF